These 24 T cell receptor beta chains were all obtained from the same sample, sequenced in a study of OX40 agonist ivuxolimab in advanced cancers. Measured with immunoSEQ multiplex PCR; TCRdb has only the in-frame clones, and not every one. The table shows tens of thousands of clones, with roughly 86% occurring only once. Material: CD4+ or CD8+ T cells sorted from blood, obtained in a trial of the OX40 agonist ivuxolimab. These receptors came from an adult with an advanced solid tumor such as melanoma, head and neck, liver or kidney cancer.

The chain joins TRBV28 to TRBJ2-1, with TRBD1 matching 8 bases. Unmatched junction bases numbered 12, after V lost 5 bases and J lost 6 bases. The CDR3 has 16 amino acids. Germline-derived CDR1 and CDR2 are MDHEN and SYDVKM. CDR3 in amino acids: CASSSAGQGYSNEQFF. The CDR3 nucleotides read TGTGCCAGCAGTAGCGCAGGACAGGGCTACTCCAATGAGCAGTTCTTC.

The gene calls are TRBV7-9 and TRBJ2-2, with D possibly being TRBD1 (6 bases). The germline gives CDR1 SEHNR, CDR2 FQNEAQ (reference sequence). Trimming pared 2 bases from V and 1 base from J, leaving 11 bases between. The CDR3 spans 16 residues. The chain's CDR3 is CASSLHEGVNTGELFF. The CDR3, as DNA: TGTGCCAGCAGCTTACACGAGGGGGTGAACACCGGGGAGCTGTTTTTT.

The chain couples TRBV9 to TRBJ2-7; 7 nucleotides match TRBD1. CDR1 and CDR2 from the germline V gene are SGDLS and YYNGEE. The length of the CDR3 is 16 residues. The ends lost 2 bases at V and 2 bases at J; junction bases unmatched: 10. The CDR3 sequence: CASSVSSSGGPYEQYF. CDR3 nucleotides: TGTGCCAGCAGCGTTTCCTCTTCAGGGGGTCCCTACGAGCAGTACTTC.

In this sample, this clone turned up once. This chain's CDR3 is CASRIQGVGGYTF. CDR3 coding DNA: TGTGCCAGCCGAATACAGGGAGTGGGTGGCTACACCTTC. The chain recombines TRBV6-6 with TRBJ1-2; D is perhaps TRBD1 (6 bases). The length of the CDR3 is 13 residues. V shed 8 bases and J shed 7 bases, with 17 bases lying between them. In germline, CDR1 is MNHNY, CDR2 SVGAGI (reference sequence).

The CDR3 DNA sequence: TGTGCCATCAGAACCCTCCGAAGCGGCGGTGGTTCACCCCTCCACTTT. It specifies CAIRTLRSGGGSPLHF. The V and J genes are TRBV10-3 and TRBJ1-6; D gene ambiguous. The V gene lost 6 bases and the J gene lost 9 bases, with 21 bases spanning the gap. The CDR3 loop spans 16 amino acids. Germline CDR1 ENHRY, CDR2 SYGVKD.

The chain joins TRBV30 to TRBJ2-2; 14 nucleotides line up with TRBD2. The CDR3 contains 16 residues. Germline V gives CDR1 GTSNPN, CDR2 SVGIG (reference sequence). The V segment lost 2 bases and the J segment 6 bases; nucleotides outside the gene matches: 5. CDR3 residues: CAWSLRTSGRPGELFF. The CDR3 region has the DNA TGTGCCTGGAGTTTACGGACTAGCGGGAGGCCCGGGGAGCTGTTTTTT.

The V and J genes are TRBV4-3 and TRBJ1-5; 11 bases are a match to TRBD1. V trimming: 1 base; J trimming: 4 bases; junction bases outside the gene matches: 3. CDR3 size: 16 residues. The V gene's germline CDR1 is LGHNA and CDR2 YSLEER. The CDR3 sequence: CASSQGGTGGNQPQHF. The CDR3, as DNA: TGCGCCAGCAGCCAAGGTGGGACAGGGGGAAATCAGCCCCAGCATTTT.

Worth noting for this clone: A much larger clone sits a single nucleotide away, making a read error possible. The V call is TRBV7-2, the J call TRBJ1-5; D remains ambiguous. Germline CDR1 SGHTA, CDR2 FQGNSA. The CDR3 is made up of 13 amino acids. Trimming took 3 bases from V and 1 from J, leaving 4 bases between them. CDR3 protein: CASSFQSNQPQHF. The CDR3 DNA follows: TGTGCCAGCAGCTTTCAGAGCAATCAGCCCCAGCATTTT.

The V gene is TRBV4-1, the J gene TRBJ2-5; D is uncertain. With 2 bases removed from V and 5 bases from J, the gap between germline ends came to 9 bases. The CDR3 sequence is 13 residues long. The V gene's germline CDR1 is MGHRA and CDR2 YSYEKL. The CDR3: CASSQLLVETQYF. The CDR3 nucleotides are TGCGCCAGCAGCCAACTTCTCGTGGAGACCCAGTACTTC.

The chain employs TRBV5-5 and TRBJ2-3; 8 bases fit TRBD2. V was pared by 0 bases and J by 5 bases, with 5 bases of the junction left unmatched. The CDR3 runs 15 residues. The V gene's germline CDR1 is SGHKS and CDR2 YYEKEE (reference sequence). The CDR3: CASSLAGGPIDTQYF. CDR3 bases: TGTGCCAGCAGCTTGGCGGGAGGGCCAATAGATACGCAGTATTTT. Using reference TRBV5-5 and TRBJ2-3 for the parts outside the CDR3, the full variable domain is DAGVTQSPTHLIKTRGQQVTLRCSPISGHKSVSWYQQVLGQGPQFIFQYYEKEERGRGNFPDRFSARQFPNYSSELNVNALLLGDSALYLCASSLAGGPIDTQYFGPGTRLTVL.

The rearrangement uses TRBV14 and TRBJ2-7, with 9 bases aligning to TRBD1. The CDR3 runs 17 residues. The germline V gene encodes CDR1 SGHDN and CDR2 FVKESK. V shed 3 bases and J 1 base; nucleotides not matched to a gene: 10. The CDR3 sequence is CASSHPKGQGKSYEQYF. CDR3 DNA sequence: TGTGCCAGCAGCCATCCTAAAGGACAGGGGAAATCCTACGAGCAGTACTTC.

The rearrangement joins TRBV11-2 to TRBJ2-7; 7 bases fit TRBD2. CDR3 size: 18 residues. With 1 base clipped from V and 0 bases from J, the junction kept 12 bases outside the gene matches. Germline V CDR1 and CDR2: SGHAT, FQNNGV. The CDR3: CASSLAYLRGRVSYEQYF. The CDR3 nucleotides read TGTGCCAGCAGCTTAGCCTATCTTCGAGGGAGGGTCTCCTACGAGCAGTACTTC.

V is TRBV6-1 and J is TRBJ1-5; D is uncertain. With 4 bases removed from V and 6 bases from J, the gap between germline ends came to 10 bases. Germline V gene data show CDR1 as MNHNS and CDR2 as SASEGT. The CDR3 spans 13 residues. CDR3 in DNA: TGTGCCAGCAGTGCCTCCGTCGGTCAGCCCCAGCATTTT. It translates to CASSASVGQPQHF.

The rearrangement uses TRBV19 and TRBJ2-7; TRBD2 agrees at 10 bases. Germline V gene sequence: CDR1 LNHDA, CDR2 SQIVND (reference sequence). The trim removed 3 bases at V and 1 base at J, leaving 3 bases unmatched. The CDR3 spans 15 residues. CDR3 sequence (DNA): TGTGCCAGTAGTATCGGTAGCGGGAGGTCCTACGAGCAGTACTTC. Translated: CASSIGSGRSYEQYF.

The rearrangement links TRBV11-2 to TRBJ2-3; D possibly corresponds to TRBD2 (5 bases). Germline CDR1 is SGHAT and CDR2 is FQNNGV. The CDR3 extends over 15 amino acids. V shed 5 bases and J shed 1 base, with 13 bases lying between them. DNA for the CDR3: TGTGCCAGCAGCGATGGAGGTTGGGGCACAGATACGCAGTATTTT. Encoded protein: CASSDGGWGTDTQYF.

This sequence joins TRBV2 and TRBJ2-3; either TRBD1 or TRBD2 may supply D (6 bases each). This CDR3 region has 16 residues. The V gene lost 7 bases and the J gene lost 3 bases, with 20 bases spanning the gap. From germline, CDR1 is SNHLY and CDR2 FYNNEI. The CDR3 DNA reads as TGTGCCAGCACCCTACCGCAGGGGACTGGAACAGATACGCAGTATTTT. Protein product: CASTLPQGTGTDTQYF.

With regard to this clone: Other DNA sequences in this sample translate to the same CDR3. The rearrangement links TRBV25-1 to TRBJ2-1; 9 bases are a match to TRBD2. V trimming: 3 bases; J trimming: 8 bases; junction bases outside the gene matches: 14. The CDR3 has 17 amino acids. Germline loops: CDR1 MGHDK, CDR2 SYGVNS. CDR3 in DNA: TGTGCCAGCAGTGACCCCGCGGCTAGCGGGAATCAGTATGAGCAGTTCTTC. This translates into CASSDPAASGNQYEQFF.

The chain's CDR3 is CASSSMGRTDTQYF. The CDR3 coding sequence is TGCGCCAGCAGCTCTATGGGGCGCACAGATACGCAGTATTTT. The chain recombines TRBV5-1 with TRBJ2-3; perhaps TRBD1 as D (5 bases). Germline V lookup: CDR1 SGHRS, CDR2 YFSETQ. Trimming removed 3 bases from V and 1 base from J, with 9 bases in between. This CDR3 contains 14 residues.

The J gene is TRBJ2-1, the V gene TRBV5-4, with 8 bases matching TRBD2. Trimming cost V 2 bases and J 6 bases; bases outside gene matches: 7. CDR3 length equals 15 residues. Germline CDR1 is SGHNT and CDR2 is YYREEE (reference sequence). CDR3 sequence reads: CASSFASGRSNEQFF. The CDR3 nucleotides are TGTGCCAGCAGCTTCGCTAGCGGGCGTTCCAATGAGCAGTTCTTC.

J is TRBJ2-7 and V is TRBV5-6, with D possibly being TRBD1 or TRBD2 (5 bases each). The ends were cut back, 0 bases at V and 2 bases at J, with 9 bases in the middle. CDR1 SGHDT and CDR2 YYEEEE come from the germline V gene. The length of the CDR3 is 14 residues. The CDR3 loop reads CASSLGDRPYEQYF. The CDR3 nucleotides are TGTGCCAGCAGCTTGGGGGACCGACCCTACGAGCAGTACTTC.

The rearrangement joins TRBV19 to TRBJ1-5; a weak D match, TRBD1 (6 bases). Germline CDR1 LNHDA, CDR2 SQIVND (reference sequence). Trimming removed 5 bases from V and 4 bases from J, with 24 bases in between. CDR3 size: 18 residues. The CDR3 protein is CASSLKLTASGANQPQHF. CDR3 DNA: TGTGCCAGTAGTCTCAAATTGACAGCCTCAGGGGCAAATCAGCCCCAGCATTTT.

This clone occurred a few times. The chain uses TRBV10-3 and TRBJ2-2; D remains unclear. Trimming shortened V by 4 bases and J by 1 base, and 10 bases separated the two germline ends. The CDR3 runs 15 residues. From germline, CDR1 is ENHRY and CDR2 SYGVKD. CDR3 coding DNA: TGTGCCATCAGTGGACCCTTGGGGAACACCGGGGAGCTGTTTTTT. Translating it yields CAISGPLGNTGELFF.

The J gene is TRBJ1-3, the V gene TRBV19; 11 positions agree with TRBD1. Germline V CDR1 and CDR2: LNHDA, SQIVND (reference sequence). This CDR3 is 20 amino acids long. With V trimmed by 1 base and J by 0 bases, 11 bases remained unmatched. The CDR3 loop is CASSIGAIRDRGYSGNTIYF. DNA of the CDR3: TGTGCCAGTAGTATAGGCGCGATCCGGGACAGGGGGTACTCTGGAAACACCATATATTTT.

V is TRBV27 and J is TRBJ2-7; 11 positions match TRBD2. Germline lookup yields CDR1 MNHEY and CDR2 SMNVEV (reference sequence). With 7 bases clipped from V and 1 base from J, the junction kept 12 bases outside the gene matches. The CDR3 contains 17 residues. The CDR3 reads CASNSPTGTSGSYEQYF. Written as DNA, the CDR3 is TGTGCCAGCAACTCTCCCACCGGGACTAGCGGTTCCTACGAGCAGTACTTC.